Below are 21 T cell receptor delta chains sequenced from a single sample in a study of γδ T cells in repeated Plasmodium falciparum infection. Bulk repertoires came from Vgamma9/Vdelta2+ or Vdelta2-negative gammadelta T cells flow-sorted from PBMC. TCRdb re-processed the multiplex PCR reads via CATT. The table shows around 46,000 delta-chain clones, with 1.9% occurring only once. The sample comprised gamma-delta T cells from blood. The receptors stem from a pool of human donors (malaria-infected and uninfected, not separated).

This clone occurred a few times. The TCRdb protein, from a much larger clone, departs from this DNA's translation at residue 16, likely by read error; the protein shown derives from the DNA. The V segment is TRDV2, and no J call was made; the table's D call, TRDD3, has no DNA check behind it. CDR3 length equals 17 residues. CDR1 and CDR2 from the germline V gene are GEAIGNYY and EKD. The CDR3 sequence is CACEALFTGGYSDKLTF. The CDR3 coding sequence is TGTGCCTGTGAAGCCCTTTTTACTGGGGGATACTCCGATAAACTCACCTTT.

The sample holds many counts of this clone. V usage is TRDV1 and J usage is TRDJ1; D not resolved. Per germline, CDR1 TSWWSYY and CDR2 QGS. Trimming pared 0 bases from V and 3 bases from J, leaving 23 bases between. CDR3 length: 19 amino acids. CDR3 in DNA: TGTGCTCTTGGGGAACTTTTCGGCCCTATCAAAAACCAAGCCGATAAACTCATCTTT. It is translated as CALGELFGPIKNQADKLIF.

This clone has more than one count but fewer than ten. A read error likely explains this, since a far larger clone differs by one base. Other nucleotide sequences from this sample produce the same CDR3. This rearrangement joins TRDV1 to TRDJ1; 8 nucleotides match TRDD3. Because TCRdb records no J gene, it was assigned here through a match of the DNA to germline. Germline values: CDR1 TSWWSYY, CDR2 QGS. The CDR3 is made up of 26 amino acids. For the CDR3, the DNA is TGTGCCCTTGCGGAACATGAGGTCCTATCTAGTACTGGGGGTGTTATTGGATTCAAGCCCACCGATAAACTCATCTTT. Protein: CALAEHEVLSSTGGVIGFKPTDKLIF.

This clone was recorded at least ten times. This sample also contains other DNA sequences that code for the same CDR3. This sequence joins TRDV1 and TRDJ1; the D is unclear. The CDR3 consists of 16 residues. Per germline, CDR1 TSWWSYY and CDR2 QGS. Trimming removed 5 bases from V and 1 base from J, with 17 bases in between. Written as DNA, the CDR3 is TGTGCTCTTGGGATCCCATACCCATACCCCACCGATAAACTCATCTTT. This gives the protein CALGIPYPYPTDKLIF.

A remark on this clone: It is likely a read error: a sequence one base away is far more abundant. Other DNA sequences within the sample encode an identical CDR3. The chain combines TRDV3 with TRDJ1, with D perhaps assigned TRDD2 or TRDD3 (7 bases each). The J gene, missing from TCRdb, was assigned here through DNA to germline matching. Trimming left V 1 base short and J 2 bases short, with 26 bases between. This CDR3 is 18 amino acids long. Germline assignment: CDR1 TVYSNPD and CDR2 GDNSRS (reference sequence). The DNA of the CDR3 is TGTGCCTTTAAGTTTCCTACTAGGCTGGGGGCTCCAACCGATAAACTCATCTTT. Translating gives CAFKFPTRLGAPTDKLIF.

This clone was counted at least ten times. The chain has TRDV1 and TRDJ1, with D perhaps matching TRDD1 (5 bases). The J gene was not available in TCRdb and was assigned here by matching the DNA to germline segments. V lost 5 bases to trimming and J lost 0 bases, with 13 bases between them. The CDR3 has 15 amino acids. Per germline, CDR1 TSWWSYY and CDR2 QGS. CDR3: CALGQIPPYTDKLIF. CDR3 DNA: TGTGCTCTTGGGCAAATACCCCCGTACACCGATAAACTCATCTTT.

Of note for this clone: TCRdb shows a much larger clone's protein in place of this DNA's translation, and the two differ at residue 15, likely through a read error; the protein shown is translated from the DNA. In DNA form, the CDR3 reads TGTGCCTGTGACACCGTGTCCTCTCCGGGGTACACCGATAAACGCATCTTT. The encoded protein is CACDTVSSPGYTDKRIF. For the V gene the call is TRDV2; the J gene has no call; the table gives TRDD3 as D, unverified against the DNA. Germline CDR1 reads GEAIGNYY; CDR2 reads EKD. The CDR3 contains 17 residues.

Only a few counts were recorded for this clone. The TCRdb protein, from a much larger clone, departs from this DNA's translation at residue 3, likely by read error; the protein shown derives from the DNA. This rearrangement joins TRDV1 to TRDJ1, with D maybe TRDD2 (7 bases). Here the J gene was assigned by germline matching of the DNA, as TCRdb has none. Germline V lookup: CDR1 TSWWSYY, CDR2 QGS. The CDR3 is 20 amino acids. CDR3 nucleotides: TGTGCTCCTGGGGAACCCTTGGCCTTCCTCAATACTGGGACGGCCGATAAACTCATCTTT. Protein sequence: CAPGEPLAFLNTGTADKLIF.

Notes on this clone: TCRdb attributes to this sequence the protein of a much larger clone, which differs from the DNA translation at residue 10; a read error is likely, and the protein displayed is translated from the DNA. V usage is TRDV3 and J usage is TRDJ1; TRDD2 might be the D (6 bases). TCRdb does not report a J gene; here it was assigned by matching the DNA to germline references. The CDR3 runs to 16 residues. Germline V gene lookup returns CDR1 TVYSNPD and CDR2 GDNSRS (reference sequence). The V end lost 3 bases, the J end lost 3 bases, and 23 bases lay between the germline ends. For the CDR3, the DNA is TGTGCCTTCCCCCTATTCCTAGCGGGATGCTCCGATAAACTCATCTTT. Translating it yields CAFPLFLAGCSDKLIF.

V and J are TRDV1 and TRDJ1, with TRDD3 identical over 10 bases. The J gene was missing in TCRdb and was found by matching the end of the DNA to germline. Germline loops: CDR1 TSWWSYY, CDR2 QGS. This CDR3 is 24 amino acids long. J was trimmed by 0 bases and V by 1 base; bases with no gene match: 26. Here the CDR3 DNA reads TGTGCTCTTGGGGAACCCCACGTTAACCTATCTCCTAGTACTGGGGGATCTTACACCGATAAACTCATCTTT. Its translation: CALGEPHVNLSPSTGGSYTDKLIF.

This clone was observed a handful of times. This sequence is one base from a far larger clone and is likely a read error. No J gene was named, though the V gene is TRDV1; no DNA check was done on the table's D call, TRDD3. The CDR3 has 18 residues. The germline gives CDR1 TSWWSYY, CDR2 QGS. CDR3 region: CALGVLYWGTHYTDKLTF. In DNA form, the CDR3 reads TGTGCTCTTGGGGTCCTTTACTGGGGGACCCATTACACCGATAAACTCACCTTT.

Remarks on this clone: It differs at one base from a far larger clone, so likely a read error. At the DNA level, this CDR3 is encoded by other sequences in the same sample as well. The V gene corresponds to TRDV1; no J gene was called; the DNA was not compared with TRDD3, the D call given in the table. The germline CDR1 and CDR2 sequences are TSWWSYY and QGS. The CDR3 has 17 amino acids. CDR3 residues: CALGEYSYVGYADKLIF. The CDR3 DNA reads TGTGCTCTTGGGGAATACTCCTATGTTGGATACGCCGATAAACTTATCTTT.

This clone has only a few counts. The TCRdb protein, from a much larger clone, departs from this DNA's translation at residue 8, likely by read error; the protein shown derives from the DNA. This sequence joins TRDV2 and TRDJ3; TRDD3 aligns across 7 bases. The J gene comes from matching the DNA to germline here; TCRdb lacks it. The germline CDR1 and CDR2 sequences are GEAIGNYY and EKD. The CDR3 spans 21 residues. The J segment lost 3 bases and the V segment lost 2 bases, leaving 18 bases of the junction unmatched. CDR3 DNA sequence: TGTGCCTGTGACAAGTTGATGAGGGATACCAAAACGAACTGGGACACCCGACAGATGTTTTTC. This translates into CACDKLMRDTKTNWDTRQMFF.

As concerns this clone: This DNA translates differently at residue 7 from the TCRdb protein, which is that of a much larger clone; a read error is likely, and the protein shown is the DNA's own translation. This chain connects TRDV1 to TRDJ1; 9 positions match TRDD3. No J gene was available from TCRdb, and it was assigned here by a germline match of the DNA. CDR3 length: 23 residues. Trimming at V came to 0 bases and at J to 0 bases, leaving 23 bases not matched to a gene. Germline V gives CDR1 TSWWSYY, CDR2 QGS. CDR3 DNA sequence: TGTGCTCTTGGGGAACTGCTCCTACGAAAGTCCTGGGGGATTTACCTCTACACCGATAAACTCATCTTT. Encoded protein: CALGELLLRKSWGIYLYTDKLIF.

Remarks on this clone: The amino acid sequence in TCRdb belongs to a much larger clone and departs from this DNA's translation at residue 15, likely a sequencing read error; the sequence shown is translated from the DNA. The V call is TRDV1, the J call TRDJ1; 9 bases agree with TRDD3. TCRdb gives no J gene; it was assigned here by matching the DNA to germline. Per germline, CDR1 TSWWSYY and CDR2 QGS. Losses at the gene ends were 2 bases for V and 0 bases for J; bases not matched to a gene: 22. This CDR3 is 22 amino acids long. The CDR3 DNA reads TGTGCTCTTGGGGAAGCGGCCCTCTATATCTGGGGGATTTCGTCTAACACCGATAAACTCATCTTT. It yields the protein CALGEAALYIWGISSNTDKLIF.

This clone was seen a few times. A read error is likely here: a far larger clone is one base away. Other DNA sequences in the same sample also yield this CDR3. J is TRDJ1 and V is TRDV1, with 10 nucleotides matching TRDD3. The V and J ends lost 4 bases and 1 base, in that order; junction bases with no gene match: 27. The length of the CDR3 is 23 residues. The germline V gene encodes CDR1 TSWWSYY and CDR2 QGS. CDR3 sequence (DNA): TGTGCTCTTGGGGTTGACGTCTTCCTACCGGGGGGATACGCGGGCATTGGCACCGATAAACTCATCTTT. This codes for CALGVDVFLPGGYAGIGTDKLIF.

There are a few counts of this clone. A much larger clone lies one base from this, so it may be a read error. Other DNA sequences in this specimen translate into the identical CDR3. V is TRDV1 and J is TRDJ2; 12 bases line up with TRDD3. Germline lookup yields CDR1 TSWWSYY and CDR2 QGS. This CDR3 has 25 amino acids. Unmatched junction bases numbered 25, after V lost 1 base and J lost 1 base. The CDR3 DNA reads as TGTGCTCTTGGGGAACCCTCAATCCTACGTTCCCCTTACTGGGGGATACAAATTTTGACAGCACAACTCTTCTTT. Its protein is CALGEPSILRSPYWGIQILTAQLFF.

For this clone: This likely came from a read error, as a far larger clone is one base away. The sample has other DNA sequences that encode this CDR3 too. V gene TRDV1 combines with J gene TRDJ2; 7 bases agree with TRDD3. The germline gives CDR1 TSWWSYY, CDR2 QGS. This CDR3 has 20 amino acids. This CDR3 is CALGEPLSAGGFTLTAQLFF. Written as DNA, the CDR3 is TGTGCTCTTGGGGAACCCCTGTCGGCTGGGGGTTTCACTTTGACAGCACAGCTCTTCTTT.

To note about this clone: The amino acid sequence in TCRdb belongs to a much larger clone and departs from this DNA's translation at residue 9, likely a sequencing read error; the sequence shown is translated from the DNA. The chain uses TRDV1 and TRDJ2; weak D call: TRDD3 (6 bases). The J gene, missing from TCRdb, was assigned here through DNA to germline matching. V lost 0 bases and J lost 0, with 23 bases in between. CDR1 is TSWWSYY, CDR2 QGS, per germline. The CDR3 is made up of 21 amino acids. CDR3 sequence: CALGELQFPRWGVPLTAQLFF. Here the CDR3 DNA reads TGTGCTCTTGGGGAACTTCAATTCCCACGATGGGGGGTCCCTTTGACAGCACAACTCTTCTTT.

On this clone: The protein TCRdb gives is from a much larger clone and does not agree with this DNA's translation at residue 9, likely a read error; the protein shown here comes from the DNA. The chain links TRDV1 to TRDJ1, with a tentative D call TRDD2 (6 bases). TCRdb supplies no J gene; here it was assigned by aligning the nucleotide sequence to germline. The CDR3 sequence is 20 residues long. From germline, CDR1 is TSWWSYY and CDR2 QGS. Trimming cost V 1 base and J 1 base, with 25 bases left between them. The DNA for the CDR3 is TGTGCTCTTGGGGAACCAGCTTTCGCTCCTACACCAGGGATCACCGATAAACTCATCTTT. This gives the protein CALGEPAFAPTPGITDKLIF.

This clone was observed many times. TCRdb shows a much larger clone's protein in place of this DNA's translation, and the two differ at residue 4, likely through a read error; the protein shown is translated from the DNA. The J gene is TRDJ1, the V gene TRDV1; TRDD3 matches 12 bases. Here the J gene was assigned by germline matching of the DNA, as TCRdb has none. The germline gives CDR1 TSWWSYY, CDR2 QGS. CDR3 length equals 22 residues. The CDR3 bases are TGTGCTCTTGAGGAACTCTGCCCTCATCTACTGGGGGATACCATATACACCGATAAACTCATCTTT. Amino acids: CALEELCPHLLGDTIYTDKLIF.